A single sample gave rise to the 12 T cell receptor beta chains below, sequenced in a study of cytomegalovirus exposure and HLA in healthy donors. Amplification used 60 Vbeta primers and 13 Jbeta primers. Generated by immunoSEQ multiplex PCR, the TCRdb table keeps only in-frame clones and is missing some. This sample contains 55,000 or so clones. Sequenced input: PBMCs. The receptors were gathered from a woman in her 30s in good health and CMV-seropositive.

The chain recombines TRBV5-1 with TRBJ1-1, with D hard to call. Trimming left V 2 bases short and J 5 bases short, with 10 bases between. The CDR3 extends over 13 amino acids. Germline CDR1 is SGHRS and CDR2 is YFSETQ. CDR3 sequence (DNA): TGCGCCAGCAGCTTAACAGATGGTACTGAAGCTTTCTTT. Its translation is CASSLTDGTEAFF.

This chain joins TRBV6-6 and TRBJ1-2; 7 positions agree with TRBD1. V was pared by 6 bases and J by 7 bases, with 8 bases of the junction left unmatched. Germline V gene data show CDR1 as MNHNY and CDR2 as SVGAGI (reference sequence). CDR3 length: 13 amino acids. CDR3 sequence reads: CASSLTTGLGYTF. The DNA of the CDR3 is TGTGCCAGCAGCCTGACGACAGGGCTTGGCTACACCTTC.

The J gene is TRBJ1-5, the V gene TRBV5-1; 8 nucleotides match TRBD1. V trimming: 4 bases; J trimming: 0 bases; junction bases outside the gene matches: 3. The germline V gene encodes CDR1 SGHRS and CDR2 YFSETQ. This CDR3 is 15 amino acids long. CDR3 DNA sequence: TGCGCCAGCAGCGAGACAGGGGTTAGCAATCAGCCCCAGCATTTT. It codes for CASSETGVSNQPQHF.

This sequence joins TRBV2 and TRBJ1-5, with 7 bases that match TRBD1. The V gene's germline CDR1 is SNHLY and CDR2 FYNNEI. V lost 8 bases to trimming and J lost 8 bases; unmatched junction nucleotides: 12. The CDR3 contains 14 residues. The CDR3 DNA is TGTGCCAGCGGATCAGGGGCGCAGGGGGAGCCCCAGCATTTT. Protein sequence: CASGSGAQGEPQHF.

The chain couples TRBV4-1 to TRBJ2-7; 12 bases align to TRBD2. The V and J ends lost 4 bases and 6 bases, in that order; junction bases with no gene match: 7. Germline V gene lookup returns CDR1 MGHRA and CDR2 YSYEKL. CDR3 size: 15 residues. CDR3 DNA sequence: TGCGCCAGCAGCCGCCTAGCGGGAGGGCCGGGCGAGCAGTACTTC. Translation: CASSRLAGGPGEQYF.

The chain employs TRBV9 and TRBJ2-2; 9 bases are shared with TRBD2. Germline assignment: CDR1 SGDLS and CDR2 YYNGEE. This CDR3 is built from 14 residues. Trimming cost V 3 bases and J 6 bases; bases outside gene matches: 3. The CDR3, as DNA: TGTGCCAGCAGCGGGGTAGCGGGAGCCGGGGAGCTGTTTTTT. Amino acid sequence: CASSGVAGAGELFF.

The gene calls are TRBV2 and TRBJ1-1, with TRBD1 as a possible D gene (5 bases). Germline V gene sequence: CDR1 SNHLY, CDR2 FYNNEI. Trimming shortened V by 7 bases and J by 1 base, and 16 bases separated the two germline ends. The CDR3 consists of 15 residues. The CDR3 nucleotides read TGTGCCAGCACTGGGAGGGACCCGGGGAACACTGAAGCTTTCTTT. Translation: CASTGRDPGNTEAFF.

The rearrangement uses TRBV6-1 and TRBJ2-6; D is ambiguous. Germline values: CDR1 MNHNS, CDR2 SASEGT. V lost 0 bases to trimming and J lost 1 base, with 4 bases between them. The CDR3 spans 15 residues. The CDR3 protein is CASSEAKSGANVLTF. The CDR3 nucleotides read TGTGCCAGCAGTGAAGCCAAATCTGGGGCCAACGTCCTGACTTTC.

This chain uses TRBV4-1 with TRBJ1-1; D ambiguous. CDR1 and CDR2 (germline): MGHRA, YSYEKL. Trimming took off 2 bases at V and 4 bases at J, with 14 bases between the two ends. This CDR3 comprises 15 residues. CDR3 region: CASSQSPGGFTEAFF. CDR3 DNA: TGCGCCAGCAGCCAAAGCCCGGGCGGGTTCACTGAAGCTTTCTTT.

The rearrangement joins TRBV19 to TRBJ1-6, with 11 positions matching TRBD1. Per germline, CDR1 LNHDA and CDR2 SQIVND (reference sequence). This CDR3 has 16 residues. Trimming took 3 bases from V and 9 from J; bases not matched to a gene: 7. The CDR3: CASSMRTGGEVSPLHF. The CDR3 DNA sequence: TGTGCCAGTAGTATGCGGACAGGGGGCGAAGTTTCACCCCTCCACTTT.

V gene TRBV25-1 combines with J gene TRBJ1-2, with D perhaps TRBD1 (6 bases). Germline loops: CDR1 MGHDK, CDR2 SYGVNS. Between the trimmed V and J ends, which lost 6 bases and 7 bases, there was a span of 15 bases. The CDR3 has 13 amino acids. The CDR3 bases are TGTGCCAGCAGCGCTCGGGGGGCGCTTGGCTACACCTTC. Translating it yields CASSARGALGYTF.

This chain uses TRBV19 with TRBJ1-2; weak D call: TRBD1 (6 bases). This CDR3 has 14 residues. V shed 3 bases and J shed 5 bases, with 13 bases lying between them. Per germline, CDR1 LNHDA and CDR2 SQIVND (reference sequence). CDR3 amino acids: CASSISRTAYGYTF. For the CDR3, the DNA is TGTGCCAGTAGTATTTCAAGGACAGCGTATGGCTACACCTTC.